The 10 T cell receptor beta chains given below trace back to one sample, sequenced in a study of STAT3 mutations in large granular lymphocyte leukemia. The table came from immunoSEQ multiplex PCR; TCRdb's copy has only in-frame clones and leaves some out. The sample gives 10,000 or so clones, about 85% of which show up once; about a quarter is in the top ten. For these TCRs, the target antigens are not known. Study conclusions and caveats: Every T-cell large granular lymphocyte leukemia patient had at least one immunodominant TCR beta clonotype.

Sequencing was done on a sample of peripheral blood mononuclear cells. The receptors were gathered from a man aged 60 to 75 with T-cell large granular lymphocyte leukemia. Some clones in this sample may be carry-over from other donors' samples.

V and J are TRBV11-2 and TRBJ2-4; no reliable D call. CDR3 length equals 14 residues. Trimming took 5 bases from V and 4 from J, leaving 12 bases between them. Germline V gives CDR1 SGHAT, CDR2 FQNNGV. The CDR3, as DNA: TGTGCCAGCAGCCGCCCCGGACGGAAAAACATTCAGTACTTC. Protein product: CASSRPGRKNIQYF.

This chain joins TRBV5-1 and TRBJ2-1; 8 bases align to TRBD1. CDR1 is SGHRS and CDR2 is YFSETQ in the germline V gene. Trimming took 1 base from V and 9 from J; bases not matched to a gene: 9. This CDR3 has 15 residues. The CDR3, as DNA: TGCGCCAGCAGCTTGTCAGCACAGGGGGGAGGTGAGCAGTTCTTC. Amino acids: CASSLSAQGGGEQFF.

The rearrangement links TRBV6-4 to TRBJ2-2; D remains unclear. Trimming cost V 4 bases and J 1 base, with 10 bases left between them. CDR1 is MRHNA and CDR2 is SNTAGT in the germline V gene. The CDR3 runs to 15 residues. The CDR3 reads CASSGNPENTGELFF. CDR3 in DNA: TGTGCCAGCAGTGGAAATCCTGAGAACACCGGGGAGCTGTTTTTT.

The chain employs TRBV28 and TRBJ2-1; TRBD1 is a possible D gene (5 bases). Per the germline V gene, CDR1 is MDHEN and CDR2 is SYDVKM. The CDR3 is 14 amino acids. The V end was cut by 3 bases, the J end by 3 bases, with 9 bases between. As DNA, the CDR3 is TGTGCCAGCAGTTTCGCAGGGAACTACAATGAGCAGTTCTTC. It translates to CASSFAGNYNEQFF.

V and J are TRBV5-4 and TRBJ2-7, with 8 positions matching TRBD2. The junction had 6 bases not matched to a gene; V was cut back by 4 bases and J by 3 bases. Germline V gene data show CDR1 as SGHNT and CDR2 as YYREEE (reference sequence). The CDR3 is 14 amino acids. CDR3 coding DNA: TGTGCCAGCAGCGTTACTAGCGGTGACTACGAGCAGTACTTC. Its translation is CASSVTSGDYEQYF. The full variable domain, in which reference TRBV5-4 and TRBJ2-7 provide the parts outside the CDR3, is ETGVTQSPTHLIKTRGQQVTLRCSSQSGHNTVSWYQQALGQGPQFIFQYYREEENGRGNFPPRFSGLQFPNYSSELNVNALELDDSALYLCASSVTSGDYEQYFGPGTRLTVT.

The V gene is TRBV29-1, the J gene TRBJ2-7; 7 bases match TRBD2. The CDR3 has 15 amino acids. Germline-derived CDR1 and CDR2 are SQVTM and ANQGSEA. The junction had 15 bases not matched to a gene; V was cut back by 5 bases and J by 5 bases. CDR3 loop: CSVFPSRGRADEQYF. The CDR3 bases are TGCAGCGTTTTCCCTTCTCGTGGGAGGGCCGACGAGCAGTACTTC.

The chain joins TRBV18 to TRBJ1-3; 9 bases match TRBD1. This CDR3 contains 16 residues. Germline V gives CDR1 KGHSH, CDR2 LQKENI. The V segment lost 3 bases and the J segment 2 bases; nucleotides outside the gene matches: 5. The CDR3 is CASSPGQGTTGNTIYF. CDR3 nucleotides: TGTGCCAGCTCACCCGGACAGGGGACCACTGGAAACACCATATATTTT.

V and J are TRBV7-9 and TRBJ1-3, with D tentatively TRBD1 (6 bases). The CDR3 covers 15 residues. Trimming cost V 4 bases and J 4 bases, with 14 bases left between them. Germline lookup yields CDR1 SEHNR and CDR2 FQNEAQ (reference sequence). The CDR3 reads CASSSTGVPGNTIYF. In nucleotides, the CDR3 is TGTGCCAGCAGCTCGACAGGTGTTCCCGGAAACACCATATATTTT.

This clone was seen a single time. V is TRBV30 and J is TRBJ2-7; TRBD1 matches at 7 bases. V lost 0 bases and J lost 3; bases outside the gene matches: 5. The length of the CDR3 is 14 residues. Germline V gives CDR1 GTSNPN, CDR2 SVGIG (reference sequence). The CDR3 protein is CAWSVWDRDYEQYF. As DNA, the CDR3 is TGTGCCTGGAGTGTATGGGACAGAGACTACGAGCAGTACTTC.

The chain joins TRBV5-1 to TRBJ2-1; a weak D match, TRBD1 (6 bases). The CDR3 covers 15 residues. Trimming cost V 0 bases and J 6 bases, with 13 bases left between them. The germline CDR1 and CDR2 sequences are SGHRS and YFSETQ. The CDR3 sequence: CASSLGRGISNEQFF. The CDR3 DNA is TGCGCCAGCAGCTTGGGCAGGGGAATCTCCAATGAGCAGTTCTTC.